Listed here are 12 T cell receptor beta chains from one sample, sequenced in a study of blood T cell repertoires in COVID-19. Profiled with immunoSEQ multiplex PCR; TCRdb holds only in-frame clones, not every one. This table holds 25,000 to 35,000 clones, under 90% found once. The sequenced sample consisted of peripheral blood. The receptors were gathered from a woman of 80 years or more with acute or convalescent COVID-19.

The chain recombines TRBV6-1 with TRBJ1-3; 9 bases are a match to TRBD1. Germline values: CDR1 MNHNS, CDR2 SASEGT. V was pared by 4 bases and J by 5 bases, with 3 bases of the junction left unmatched. This CDR3 has 14 residues. The CDR3 reads CASSGDRGRNTIYF. CDR3 coding DNA: TGTGCCAGCAGTGGAGACAGGGGGAGAAACACCATATATTTT.

V gene TRBV30 combines with J gene TRBJ1-5; the D gene is possibly TRBD1 (5 bases). CDR1 is GTSNPN, CDR2 SVGIG, per germline (reference sequence). CDR3 length: 13 amino acids. Trimming removed 0 bases from V and 5 bases from J, with 8 bases in between. The CDR3 region has the DNA TGTGCCTGGAGTGTATGGGGGGATCAGCCCCAGCATTTT. Amino acids: CAWSVWGDQPQHF.

The chain recombines TRBV2 with TRBJ2-1; D is perhaps TRBD1 (5 bases). The V end was cut by 1 base, the J end by 16 bases, with 23 bases between. This CDR3 has 15 amino acids. The germline V gene encodes CDR1 SNHLY and CDR2 FYNNEI. The CDR3 nucleotides are TGTGCCAGCAGTGAAGTTAGGCCCGCAGGGATCGCAAATTTCTTC. Residues: CASSEVRPAGIANFF.

The gene calls are TRBV29-1 and TRBJ2-1, with 14 bases fitting TRBD2. CDR3 size: 19 residues. Germline V CDR1 and CDR2: SQVTM, ANQGSEA. V dropped 2 bases and J dropped 9; count of bases not matched to a gene: 18. The CDR3 spells CSVERFTPGLAGVMGEQFF. CDR3 coding DNA: TGCAGCGTTGAACGATTTACACCGGGACTAGCGGGAGTAATGGGTGAGCAGTTCTTC.

V usage is TRBV7-6 and J usage is TRBJ1-4; 8 nucleotides line up with TRBD1. The CDR3 consists of 15 residues. V was clipped by 5 bases and J by 8 bases; unmatched bases: 10. Germline lookup yields CDR1 SGHVS and CDR2 FNYEAQ. The CDR3 DNA reads as TGTGCCAGCAGCCGAGCCAGGGGGCCAGAGGAAAAACTGTTTTTT. Its translation: CASSRARGPEEKLFF. Variable domain in full (rest from reference TRBV7-6 and TRBJ1-4): GAGVSQSPRYKVTKRGQDVALRCDPISGHVSLYWYRQALGQGPEFLTYFNYEAQQDKSGLPNDRFSAERPEGSISTLTIQRTEQRDSAMYRCASSRARGPEEKLFFGSGTQLSVL.

This clone turned up a few times. The V and J genes are TRBV28 and TRBJ1-6, with a tentative D call TRBD1 (5 bases). The germline V gene has CDR1 MDHEN and CDR2 SYDVKM. The CDR3 is 12 amino acids. V lost 7 bases to trimming and J lost 9 bases, with 10 bases between them. DNA for the CDR3: TGTGCCAGCACGGGGGAGTCTTCACCCCTCCACTTT. This translates into CASTGESSPLHF.

The genes are TRBV6-1 and TRBJ2-2, with D possibly matching TRBD2 (6 bases). The CDR3 loop spans 15 amino acids. Between the trimmed V and J ends, which lost 2 bases and 1 base, there was a span of 8 bases. Per germline, CDR1 MNHNS and CDR2 SASEGT. This CDR3 is CASSEPGLNTGELFF. CDR3 DNA sequence: TGTGCCAGCAGTGAACCGGGACTGAACACCGGGGAGCTGTTTTTT.

The chain combines TRBV28 with TRBJ1-2, with 7 bases lining up with TRBD1. V dropped 8 bases and J dropped 8; count of bases not matched to a gene: 14. Germline assignment: CDR1 MDHEN and CDR2 SYDVKM. The CDR3 consists of 14 residues. The CDR3 here is CASGQDQRYGGYTF. CDR3 coding DNA: TGTGCCAGCGGACAGGACCAGCGCTATGGCGGCTACACCTTC.

V and J are TRBV19 and TRBJ2-1; 8 bases map to TRBD1. Unmatched junction bases numbered 11, after V lost 3 bases and J lost 4 bases. Germline assignment: CDR1 LNHDA and CDR2 SQIVND (reference sequence). The CDR3 runs to 17 residues. The CDR3 nucleotides read TGTGCCAGTAGTATCGTCGACAGGGGTTCTTTATACAATGAGCAGTTCTTC. It yields the protein CASSIVDRGSLYNEQFF.

The V call is TRBV28, the J call TRBJ1-1; D may be TRBD1 (6 bases). The germline CDR1 and CDR2 sequences are MDHEN and SYDVKM. With 11 bases removed from V and 1 base from J, the gap between germline ends came to 14 bases. CDR3 length: 13 residues. CDR3 bases: TGTGCCGCGAAGGGGGACCAGAACACTGAAGCTTTCTTT. Its protein is CAAKGDQNTEAFF.

The chain employs TRBV30 and TRBJ1-5; D unresolved. Per the germline V gene, CDR1 is GTSNPN and CDR2 is SVGIG (reference sequence). V dropped 0 bases and J dropped 8 bases, with 14 bases sitting between them. The CDR3 is 14 residues long. CDR3 sequence reads: CAWSVTGIGEPQHF. In DNA, the CDR3 is TGTGCCTGGAGTGTGACGGGGATCGGGGAGCCCCAGCATTTT.

This clone has a single count. The chain combines TRBV11-2 with TRBJ2-1; TRBD1 matches 9 bases. Looked up from germline, CDR1 is SGHAT and CDR2 is FQNNGV. This CDR3 region has 15 residues. Germline trimming cut 6 bases from V and 3 bases from J; bases unmatched to any gene: 6. The CDR3, as DNA: TGTGCCAGCAGTTCTAGACAGGGGGGCTACAATGAGCAGTTCTTC. Translation gives CASSSRQGGYNEQFF.